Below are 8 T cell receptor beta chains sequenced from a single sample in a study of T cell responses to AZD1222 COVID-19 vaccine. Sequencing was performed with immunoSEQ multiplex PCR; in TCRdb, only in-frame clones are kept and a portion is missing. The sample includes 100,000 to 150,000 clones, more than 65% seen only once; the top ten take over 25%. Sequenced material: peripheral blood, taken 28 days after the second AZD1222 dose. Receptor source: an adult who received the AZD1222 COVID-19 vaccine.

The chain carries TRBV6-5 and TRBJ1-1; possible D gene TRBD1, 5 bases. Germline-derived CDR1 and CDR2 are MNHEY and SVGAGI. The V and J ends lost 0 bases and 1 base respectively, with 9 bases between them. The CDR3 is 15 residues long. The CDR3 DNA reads TGTGCCAGCAGTTACTCCAACACAGGGAACACTGAAGCTTTCTTT. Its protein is CASSYSNTGNTEAFF.

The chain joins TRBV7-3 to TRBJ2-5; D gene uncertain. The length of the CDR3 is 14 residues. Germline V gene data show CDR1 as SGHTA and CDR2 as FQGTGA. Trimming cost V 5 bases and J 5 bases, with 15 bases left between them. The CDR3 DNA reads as TGTGCCAGCAGCCCCACTGGGATGGGGGAGACCCAGTACTTC. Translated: CASSPTGMGETQYF.

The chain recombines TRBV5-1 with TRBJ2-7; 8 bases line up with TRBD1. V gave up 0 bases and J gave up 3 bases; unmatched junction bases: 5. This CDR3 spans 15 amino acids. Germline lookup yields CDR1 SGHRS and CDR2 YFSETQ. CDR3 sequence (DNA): TGCGCCAGCAGCTTGGGGACAGGGAAGGGCTACGAGCAGTACTTC. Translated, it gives CASSLGTGKGYEQYF.

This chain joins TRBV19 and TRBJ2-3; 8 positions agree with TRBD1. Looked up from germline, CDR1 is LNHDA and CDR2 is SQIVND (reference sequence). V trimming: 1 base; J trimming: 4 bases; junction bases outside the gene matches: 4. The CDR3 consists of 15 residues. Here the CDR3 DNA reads TGTGCCAGTAGTATAGTGCAGGGGGCTCCAGATACGCAGTATTTT. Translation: CASSIVQGAPDTQYF.

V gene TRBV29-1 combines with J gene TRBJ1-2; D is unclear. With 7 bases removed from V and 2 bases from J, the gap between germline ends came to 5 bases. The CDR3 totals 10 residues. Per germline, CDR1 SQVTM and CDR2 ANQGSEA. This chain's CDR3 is CSARNYGYTF. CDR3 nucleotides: TGCAGCGCAAGAAACTATGGCTACACCTTC.

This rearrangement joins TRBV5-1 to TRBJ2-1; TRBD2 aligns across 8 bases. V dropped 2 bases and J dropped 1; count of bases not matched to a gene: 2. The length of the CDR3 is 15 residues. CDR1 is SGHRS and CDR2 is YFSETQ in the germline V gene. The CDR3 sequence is CASSLPGGSYNEQFF. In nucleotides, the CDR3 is TGCGCCAGCAGCTTACCGGGGGGGTCCTACAATGAGCAGTTCTTC.

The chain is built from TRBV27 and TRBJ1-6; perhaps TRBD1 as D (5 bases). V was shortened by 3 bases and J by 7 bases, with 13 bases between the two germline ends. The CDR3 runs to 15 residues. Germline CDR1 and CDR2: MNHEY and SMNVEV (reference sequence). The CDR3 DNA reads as TGTGCCAGCAGTTTGGGAACAGGTGTCAATTCACCCCTCCACTTT. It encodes CASSLGTGVNSPLHF.

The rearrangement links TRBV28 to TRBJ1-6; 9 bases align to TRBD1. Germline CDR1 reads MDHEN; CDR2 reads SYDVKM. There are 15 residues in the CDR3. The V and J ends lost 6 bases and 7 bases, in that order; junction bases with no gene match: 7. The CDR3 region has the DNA TGTGCCAGCAGGCCCGGGACAGGGCCCAATTCACCCCTCCACTTT. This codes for CASRPGTGPNSPLHF.